This entry lists 9 T cell receptor beta chains sequenced from one sample in a study of T cell repertoires in cytomegalovirus infection. These receptors have no known antigen. TCRdb processed the reads anew with MiXCR; each CDR3 protein has one entry. This sample has tens of thousands of distinct CDR3 sequences; approximately 40% occur once, and the top ten carry over 90%. The sequencing used CD8+ T cells from cultured PBMCs, collected from culture after CMV antigen stimulation. Source of these receptors: a human donor in good health (CMV status not recorded). Some clones in this sample may be carry-over from other donors' samples.

The J gene is TRBJ1-5, the V gene TRBV4-1; D is possibly TRBD1 (5 bases). The V and J ends lost 1 base and 0 bases respectively, with 10 bases between them. CDR1 is MGHRA and CDR2 is YSYEKL in the germline V gene. The CDR3 totals 16 residues. The CDR3 is CASSQATVYSNQPQHF. As DNA, the CDR3 is TGCGCCAGCAGCCAAGCGACAGTCTATAGCAATCAGCCCCAGCATTTT.

This clonotype was seen a handful of times. V and J are TRBV6-6 and TRBJ2-3; D is undetermined. V lost 1 base and J 0 bases, leaving 8 bases between the germline ends. Germline assignment: CDR1 MNHNY and CDR2 SVGAGI (reference sequence). This CDR3 region has 15 residues. In nucleotides, the CDR3 is TGTGCCAGCAGTTACTTTCCGTCTAGCACAGATACGCAGTATTTT. Its translation is CASSYFPSSTDTQYF.

This clonotype has a handful of counts. The rearrangement joins TRBV5-1 to TRBJ1-4; D gene unclear. This CDR3 region has 15 residues. V lost 0 bases, J lost 1 base, and 7 bases lay in between. Germline values: CDR1 SGHRS, CDR2 YFSETQ. CDR3 in DNA: TGCGCCAGCAGCTTGGAATGGGGAACTAATGAAAAACTGTTTTTT. This translates into CASSLEWGTNEKLFF.

The rearrangement joins TRBV29-1 to TRBJ1-2, with D maybe TRBD1 (5 bases). The CDR3 totals 16 residues. Deletions cut 4 bases from V and 4 bases from J, with 22 bases between. Per germline, CDR1 SQVTM and CDR2 ANQGSEA. CDR3 region: CSVVRAGTPVGYGYTF. CDR3 DNA sequence: TGCAGCGTTGTGAGAGCCGGGACTCCTGTGGGCTATGGCTACACCTTC.

This clonotype occurred many times. V is TRBV7-2 and J is TRBJ1-6, with TRBD1 identical over 9 bases. The CDR3 runs to 14 residues. Germline V gives CDR1 SGHTA, CDR2 FQGNSA. V gave up 4 bases and J gave up 10 bases; unmatched junction bases: 5. The CDR3 DNA sequence: TGTGCCAGCAGCTCACAGGGGGCTGGATCACCCCTCCACTTT. As protein: CASSSQGAGSPLHF.

The rearrangement joins TRBV24-1 to TRBJ2-1, with 9 bases lining up with TRBD2. Trimming removed 5 bases from V and 4 bases from J; junction bases left unmatched: 8. Looked up from germline, CDR1 is KGHDR and CDR2 is SFDVKD. The CDR3 has 16 residues. CDR3 nucleotides: TGTGCCACCAGTGTCGATAGCGGGGGCCAATACAATGAGCAGTTCTTC. Protein sequence: CATSVDSGGQYNEQFF.

This chain joins TRBV7-9 and TRBJ1-2; 9 nucleotides line up with TRBD1. In germline, CDR1 is SEHNR, CDR2 FQNEAQ (reference sequence). The ends lost 2 bases at V and 8 bases at J; junction bases unmatched: 15. The CDR3 has 17 amino acids. CDR3 amino acids: CASSLTGTGTKSGGYTF. The CDR3 DNA is TGTGCCAGCAGCTTAACCGGGACAGGGACTAAAAGCGGCGGCTACACCTTC.

This chain joins TRBV4-1 and TRBJ2-7; weak D call: TRBD1 (5 bases). The CDR3 extends over 15 amino acids. V dropped 1 base and J dropped 1 base, with 11 bases sitting between them. Per the germline V gene, CDR1 is MGHRA and CDR2 is YSYEKL. CDR3: CASSQATAPSYEQYF. The DNA for the CDR3 is TGCGCCAGCAGCCAAGCGACAGCGCCGTCCTACGAGCAGTACTTC.

The CDR3 DNA follows: TGTGCCAGCAGCTGGCGAGGGACATTTTTTTACGAGCAGTACTTC. Amino acids: CASSWRGTFFYEQYF. J is TRBJ2-7 and V is TRBV7-3, with D possibly being TRBD1 (6 bases). Trimming took 4 bases from V and 4 from J, leaving 17 bases between them. Germline-derived CDR1 and CDR2 are SGHTA and FQGTGA. This CDR3 region has 15 residues. The entire variable domain, with the rest obtained from reference TRBV7-3 and TRBJ2-7, is as follows: GAGVSQTPSNKVTEKGKYVELRCDPISGHTALYWYRQSLGQGPEFLIYFQGTGAADDSGLPNDRFFAVRPEGSVSTLKIQRTERGDSAVYLCASSWRGTFFYEQYFGPGTRLTVT.